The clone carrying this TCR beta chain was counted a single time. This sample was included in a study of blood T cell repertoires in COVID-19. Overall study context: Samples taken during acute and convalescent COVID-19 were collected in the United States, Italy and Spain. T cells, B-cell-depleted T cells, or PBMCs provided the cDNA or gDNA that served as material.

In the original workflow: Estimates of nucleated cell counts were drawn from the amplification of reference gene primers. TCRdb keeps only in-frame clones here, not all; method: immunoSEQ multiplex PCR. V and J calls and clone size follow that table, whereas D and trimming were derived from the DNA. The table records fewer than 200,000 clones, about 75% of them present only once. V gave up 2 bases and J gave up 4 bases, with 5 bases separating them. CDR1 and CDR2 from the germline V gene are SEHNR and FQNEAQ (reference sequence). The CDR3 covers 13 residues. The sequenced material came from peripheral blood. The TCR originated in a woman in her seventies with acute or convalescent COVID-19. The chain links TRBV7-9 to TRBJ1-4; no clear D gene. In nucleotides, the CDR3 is TGTGCCAGCAGCTTACGGGTTAATGAAAAACTGTTTTTT. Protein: CASSLRVNEKLFF.